This T cell receptor beta chain was identified during a study of blood T cell repertoires in COVID-19. Study-wide context: Sources were T cells, B-cell-depleted T cells, or PBMCs; the material itself was cDNA or gDNA.

This CDR3 is built from 13 residues. V lost 6 bases to trimming and J lost 2 bases, with 11 bases between them. CDR1 is KGHSH and CDR2 is LQKENI in the germline V gene. In the authors' workflow: Reference gene primers were amplified, and this amplification served to estimate nucleated cell counts. Profiling relied on immunoSEQ multiplex PCR, and the TCRdb table lists in-frame clones only, not all of them. V and J calls and clone size are copied from that table; D and trimming were computed from the DNA. The data contain approximately 330,000 clones, 88% of them singletons. This clone was seen more than once but under ten times.

Sequencing used peripheral blood. This receptor was identified in a woman aged 50 to 60 with active or convalescent COVID-19. The V and J genes are TRBV18 and TRBJ2-7, with D unresolved. The CDR3 protein is CASSLAETYEQYF. CDR3 nucleotides: TGTGCCAGCTCCCTGGCGGAAACCTACGAGCAGTACTTC.